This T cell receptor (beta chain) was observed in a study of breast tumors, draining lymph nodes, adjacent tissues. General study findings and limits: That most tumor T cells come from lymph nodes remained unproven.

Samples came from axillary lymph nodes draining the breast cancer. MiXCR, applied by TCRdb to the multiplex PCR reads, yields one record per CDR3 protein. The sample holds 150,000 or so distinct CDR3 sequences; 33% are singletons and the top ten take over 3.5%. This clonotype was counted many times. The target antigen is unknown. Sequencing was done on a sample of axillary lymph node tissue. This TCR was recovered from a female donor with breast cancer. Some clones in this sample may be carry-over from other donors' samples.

The CDR3 DNA sequence: TGTGCCAGCTCACCACGCATCGGGACTAACTATGGCTACACCTTC. Protein: CASSPRIGTNYGYTF. The genes are TRBV18 and TRBJ1-2; D ambiguous. The CDR3 runs to 15 residues. V lost 1 base, J lost 0 bases, and 9 bases lay in between. CDR1 and CDR2 from the germline V gene are KGHSH and LQKENI.